A single sample is the source of the 12 T cell receptor beta chains below, sequenced in a study of control samples from healthy donors and cancer patients. Sequencing used immunoSEQ multiplex PCR; TCRdb keeps in-frame clones, though not all of them. The table lists about 60,000 clones, roughly 85% of them singletons. The sequenced sample was blood. The receptors come from a man aged 40-49 years in good health.

The chain has TRBV5-1 and TRBJ1-2; 11 nucleotides match TRBD1. Unmatched junction bases numbered 9, after V lost 3 bases and J lost 5 bases. CDR1 and CDR2 from the germline V gene are SGHRS and YFSETQ. This CDR3 spans 16 amino acids. CDR3 DNA sequence: TGCGCCAGCAGCTCGCAACTGGGACAGGGGGGGTATGGCTACACCTTC. It codes for CASSSQLGQGGYGYTF.

The V call is TRBV9, the J call TRBJ2-7; D possibly matches TRBD1 or TRBD2 (6 bases each). The CDR3 runs to 14 residues. V lost 0 bases, J lost 2 bases, and 9 bases lay in between. The germline CDR1 and CDR2 sequences are SGDLS and YYNGEE. As DNA, the CDR3 is TGTGCCAGCAGCGTAGGGGGGGCCCCCTACGAGCAGTACTTC. Its translation is CASSVGGAPYEQYF.

CDR3 in amino acids: CASSLRTGEAFF. In nucleotides, the CDR3 is TGTGCCAGCAGCTTGCGGACGGGTGAAGCTTTCTTT. V and J are TRBV9 and TRBJ1-1; no clear D gene. The V end lost 4 bases, the J end lost 7 bases, and 11 bases lay between the germline ends. This CDR3 is 12 amino acids long. Germline-derived CDR1 and CDR2 are SGDLS and YYNGEE.

V usage is TRBV5-1 and J usage is TRBJ2-6; no reliable D call. CDR3 length: 18 residues. Trimming removed 0 bases from V and 0 bases from J, with 13 bases in between. Germline loops: CDR1 SGHRS, CDR2 YFSETQ. The CDR3 is CASSLAPWGSSGANVLTF. In nucleotides, the CDR3 is TGCGCCAGCAGCTTGGCCCCATGGGGTTCCTCTGGGGCCAACGTCCTGACTTTC.

In its sample, this clone was seen a few times. The chain carries TRBV30 and TRBJ1-6; 9 bases map to TRBD1. The CDR3 has 15 amino acids. CDR1 GTSNPN and CDR2 SVGIG come from the germline V gene (reference sequence). V was pared by 1 base and J by 5 bases, with 3 bases of the junction left unmatched. The CDR3 DNA reads TGTGCCTGGAGTGACAGGGGGCTGCATAATTCACCCCTCCACTTT. It codes for CAWSDRGLHNSPLHF.

This chain links TRBV11-2 with TRBJ2-7, with D perhaps matching TRBD1 (5 bases). Germline V gene sequence: CDR1 SGHAT, CDR2 FQNNGV. The CDR3 totals 13 residues. Trimming removed 2 bases from V and 6 bases from J, with 11 bases in between. CDR3 in DNA: TGTGCCAGCAGCTTACAGGGTCTGGGCGAGCAGTACTTC. This translates into CASSLQGLGEQYF.

J is TRBJ1-2 and V is TRBV19; D not resolved. Germline values: CDR1 LNHDA, CDR2 SQIVND (reference sequence). The V end lost 3 bases, the J end lost 2 bases, and 10 bases lay between the germline ends. The CDR3 consists of 14 residues. CDR3 nucleotide sequence: TGTGCCAGTAGTATCCGGATGGGGAACTATGGCTACACCTTC. Protein: CASSIRMGNYGYTF. Full variable domain (outside the CDR3, taken from reference TRBV19 and TRBJ1-2): DGGITQSPKYLFRKEGQNVTLSCEQNLNHDAMYWYRQDPGQGLRLIYYSQIVNDFQKGDIAEGYSVSREKKESFPLTVTSAQKNPTAFYLCASSIRMGNYGYTFGSGTRLTVV.

V and J are TRBV6-6 and TRBJ1-6, with 11 bases matching TRBD1. The germline V gene has CDR1 MNHNY and CDR2 SVGAGI (reference sequence). This CDR3 is 15 amino acids long. Unmatched junction bases numbered 9, after V lost 7 bases and J lost 10 bases. The CDR3 nucleotides read TGTGCCAGCATACAACCGGGACAGGGGGGATCACCCCTCCACTTT. Translating gives CASIQPGQGGSPLHF.

The table lists this clone with a few counts. The chain recombines TRBV7-2 with TRBJ1-1, with D possibly being TRBD1 (5 bases). CDR1 SGHTA and CDR2 FQGNSA come from the germline V gene. The CDR3 totals 14 residues. The germline V and J ends were trimmed by 1 base and 0 bases, with 6 bases remaining between them. This chain's CDR3 is CASSLGQLNTEAFF. The CDR3 nucleotides read TGTGCCAGCAGCTTAGGACAGCTGAACACTGAAGCTTTCTTT.

This clone was recorded once. V is TRBV19 and J is TRBJ1-1, with D possibly matching TRBD1 (6 bases). Germline V lookup: CDR1 LNHDA, CDR2 SQIVND (reference sequence). The CDR3 length is 13 residues. The V end was cut by 7 bases, the J end by 4 bases, with 13 bases between. In DNA form, the CDR3 reads TGTGCCAGTACCCTGGGGGGGGCCACTGAAGCTTTCTTT. It translates to CASTLGGATEAFF. The variable domain in full, with the rest retrieved from reference TRBV19 and TRBJ1-1, is DGGITQSPKYLFRKEGQNVTLSCEQNLNHDAMYWYRQDPGQGLRLIYYSQIVNDFQKGDIAEGYSVSREKKESFPLTVTSAQKNPTAFYLCASTLGGATEAFFGQGTRLTVV.

The chain is built from TRBV2 and TRBJ1-1, with a weak D call TRBD1 (5 bases). Trimming took off 6 bases at V and 1 base at J, with 9 bases between the two ends. The germline V gene has CDR1 SNHLY and CDR2 FYNNEI. This CDR3 is 13 amino acids long. CDR3 sequence: CASRGGRNTEAFF. The CDR3, as DNA: TGTGCCAGCAGGGGGGGTCGGAACACTGAAGCTTTCTTT.

The chain couples TRBV3-1 (or the pseudogene TRBV3-2) to TRBJ2-7, with D uncertain. The V end was cut by 4 bases, the J end by 2 bases, with 15 bases between. Germline V gene sequence: CDR1 LGHDT, CDR2 YNNKEL (reference sequence). The CDR3 loop spans 15 amino acids. CDR3 in DNA: TGTGCCAGCAGCCCCTCCCTTAGTCGGCCCTACGAGCAGTACTTC. This encodes CASSPSLSRPYEQYF.